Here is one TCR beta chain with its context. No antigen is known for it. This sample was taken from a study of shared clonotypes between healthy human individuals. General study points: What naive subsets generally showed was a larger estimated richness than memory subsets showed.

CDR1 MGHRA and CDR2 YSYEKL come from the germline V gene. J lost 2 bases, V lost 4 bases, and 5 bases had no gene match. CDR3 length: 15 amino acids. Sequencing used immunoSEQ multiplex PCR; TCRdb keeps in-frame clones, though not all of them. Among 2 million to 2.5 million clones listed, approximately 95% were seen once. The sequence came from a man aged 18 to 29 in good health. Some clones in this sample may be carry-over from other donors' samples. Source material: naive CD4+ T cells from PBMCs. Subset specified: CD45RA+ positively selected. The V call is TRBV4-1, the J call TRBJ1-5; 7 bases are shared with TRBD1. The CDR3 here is CASSPGQAGNQPQHF. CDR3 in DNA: TGCGCCAGCAGCCCCGGACAGGCGGGCAATCAGCCCCAGCATTTT.